The T cell receptor (beta chain) under discussion was sequenced for a study of T cell responses to AZD1222 COVID-19 vaccine. The overall study: Second-dose intervals near 4 or 12 weeks were combined. The study's findings and limits: Mostly white British, mostly female donors; authors suggested clonal diversity may be underestimated. CD4 TCRs linked to vaccination spanned spike, dominating at 160-218 and 743-854.

Generated by immunoSEQ multiplex PCR, the TCRdb table keeps only in-frame clones and is missing some. The sample carries about 160,000 clones, 75% to 95% recorded once. V lost 4 bases and J lost 4, with 9 bases in between. Germline V lookup: CDR1 SGHRS, CDR2 YFSETQ. CDR3 size: 13 residues. A remark on this clone: Antigen unknown.

This chain joins TRBV5-1 and TRBJ1-5, with TRBD1 as a possible D gene (5 bases). The origin of this receptor is an adult in good health. The source was peripheral blood, collected on day 0 of AZD1222 vaccination. The CDR3 DNA reads TGCGCCAGCAGCCGGGACGGGAATCAGCCCCAGCATTTT. Translation: CASSRDGNQPQHF.